This T cell receptor (beta chain) comes out of a study of OX40 agonist ivuxolimab in advanced cancers. About the study: Three patients showed partial responses: one hepatocellular carcinoma and two cutaneous melanoma cases.

Germline loops: CDR1 GTSNPN, CDR2 SVGIG (reference sequence). The CDR3 is made up of 15 amino acids. Assay: immunoSEQ multiplex PCR; the TCRdb copy retains only in-frame clones and omits some. The table lists about 31,000 clones, roughly 82% of them singletons. The input for sequencing was CD4+ or CD8+ T cells sorted from blood, taken in a trial of the OX40 agonist ivuxolimab. The receptor comes from an adult with an advanced solid tumor such as melanoma, head and neck, liver or kidney cancer. This sequence joins TRBV30 and TRBJ1-1; possible D gene TRBD1, 5 bases. CDR3 residues: CATIPGQGIIFEAFF. The DNA of the CDR3 is TGTGCTACTATCCCTGGGCAGGGAATCATATTTGAAGCTTTCTTT.